This T cell receptor (beta chain) was observed in a study of neoadjuvant anti-PD-1 for oral cavity cancer. Survey sequencing of tumors mostly used about 4.8 ug DNA, two replicates. Only in-frame clones appear in the TCRdb table, and some are missing; sequencing was by immunoSEQ multiplex PCR. Found here are over 8,500 clones, roughly 70% of them singletons; the top ten hold about 8.3%. Patients were newly diagnosed with stage II-IVA oral cavity squamous cell carcinoma without prior systemic or radiation treatment. This clone was seen only a few times. The antigen is undetermined. Study-wide points: TCR analyses covered only a few patients per response group. Higher pretreatment blood Treg/Th17 ratios correlated with higher pretreatment blood and lower post-treatment tumor TCRbeta clonality.

The sample in question was tumor tissue, obtained before nivolumab (anti-PD-1) treatment. The source is a person aged 35-79 years with oral cavity squamous cell carcinoma.

This chain's CDR3 is CASGMGPPDSYEQYF. In DNA, the CDR3 is TGTGCCAGCGGTATGGGGCCACCCGATTCCTACGAGCAGTACTTC. The V and J genes are TRBV28 and TRBJ2-7, with D possibly matching TRBD1 (5 bases). Germline loops: CDR1 MDHEN, CDR2 SYDVKM. V gave up 8 bases and J gave up 1 base, with 18 bases separating them. The CDR3 runs to 15 residues.